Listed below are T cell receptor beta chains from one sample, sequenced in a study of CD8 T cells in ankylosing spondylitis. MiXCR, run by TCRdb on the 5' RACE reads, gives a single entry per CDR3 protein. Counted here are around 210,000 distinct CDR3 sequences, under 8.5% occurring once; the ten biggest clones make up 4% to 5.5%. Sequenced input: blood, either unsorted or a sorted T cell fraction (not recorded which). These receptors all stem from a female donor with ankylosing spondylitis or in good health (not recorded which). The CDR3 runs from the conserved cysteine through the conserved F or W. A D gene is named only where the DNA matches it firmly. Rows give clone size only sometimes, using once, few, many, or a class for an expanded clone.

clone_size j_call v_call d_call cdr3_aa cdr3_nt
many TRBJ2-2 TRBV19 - CASIRRPRENTGELFF TGTGCCAGTATACGACGTCCGAGGGAGAACACCGGGGAGCTGTTTTTT
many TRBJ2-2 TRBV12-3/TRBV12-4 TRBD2 CASSWRLSGSGGGELFF TGTGCCAGCAGTTGGCGCCTTAGCGGGAGTGGTGGCGGGGAGCTGTTTTTT
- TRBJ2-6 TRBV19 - CASSLEGAGGANVLTF TGTGCCAGTAGTCTCGAGGGGGCGGGAGGGGCCAACGTCCTGACTTTC
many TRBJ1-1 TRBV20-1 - CSAISYLFSRALNTEAFF TGCAGTGCTATCTCCTACCTTTTTTCCAGGGCCTTGAACACTGAAGCTTTCTTT
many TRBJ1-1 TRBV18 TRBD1 CASSPGGNTEAFF TGTGCCAGCAGCCCAGGGGGGAACACTGAAGCTTTCTTT
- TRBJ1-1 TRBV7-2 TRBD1 CASSSRTGGKTEAFF TGTGCCAGCAGCTCCAGGACAGGAGGAAAGACTGAAGCTTTCTTT
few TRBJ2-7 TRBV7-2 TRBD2 CASSLGGRESEQYF TGTGCCAGCAGCTTAGGAGGGCGGGAGAGCGAGCAGTACTTC
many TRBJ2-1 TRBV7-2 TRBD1 CASRRDREGEQFF TGTGCCAGCAGGAGGGACAGGGAGGGTGAGCAGTTCTTC
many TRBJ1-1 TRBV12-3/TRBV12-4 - CASREQEMNTEAFF TGTGCCAGCAGAGAACAGGAAATGAACACTGAAGCTTTCTTT
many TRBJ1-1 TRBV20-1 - CSARYGRGEAFF TGCAGTGCTAGGTACGGGCGTGGGGAAGCTTTCTTT
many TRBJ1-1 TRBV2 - CATHRELEAFF TGTGCCACCCACAGAGAGCTTGAAGCTTTCTTT
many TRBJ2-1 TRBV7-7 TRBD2 CASSPSGSNEQFF TGTGCCAGCAGCCCTAGCGGGTCGAATGAGCAGTTCTTC
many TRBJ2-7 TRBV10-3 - CAISDTDQLSYEQYF TGTGCCATCAGTGATACCGACCAGCTCTCCTACGAGCAGTACTTC
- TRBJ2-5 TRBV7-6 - CASSFPGVRETQYF TGTGCCAGCAGCTTTCCGGGAGTCAGAGAGACCCAGTACTTC
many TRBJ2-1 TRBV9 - CASSVEASEYNEQFF TGTGCCAGCAGCGTAGAGGCTAGCGAGTACAATGAGCAGTTCTTC
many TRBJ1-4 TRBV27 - CASRLGSLATNEKLFF TGTGCCAGCAGACTCGGAAGTCTCGCAACTAATGAAAAACTGTTTTTT
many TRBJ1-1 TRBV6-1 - CASWWRMNTEAFF TGTGCCAGCTGGTGGAGGATGAACACTGAAGCTTTCTTT
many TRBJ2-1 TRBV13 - CASSGRLAPYNEQFF TGTGCCAGCAGCGGTCGGCTAGCCCCGTACAATGAGCAGTTCTTC
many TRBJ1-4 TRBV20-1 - CSARDRRNRGNEKLFF TGCAGTGCTAGAGACCGCAGGAATAGGGGAAATGAAAAACTGTTTTTT
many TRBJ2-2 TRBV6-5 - CASSYLLGDPGELFF TGTGCCAGCAGTTACCTTCTAGGGGACCCCGGGGAGCTGTTTTTT
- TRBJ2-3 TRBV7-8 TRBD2 CASSLGRTSGREDTQYF TGTGCCAGCAGCTTAGGGAGGACTAGCGGGAGGGAAGATACGCAGTATTTT
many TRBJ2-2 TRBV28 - CASRIGGSNTGELFF TGTGCCAGCCGTATCGGTGGATCGAACACCGGGGAGCTGTTTTTT
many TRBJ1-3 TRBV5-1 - CASSLDGAGFSGNTIYF TGCGCCAGCAGCTTGGATGGGGCAGGCTTCTCTGGAAACACCATATATTTT
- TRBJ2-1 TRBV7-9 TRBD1 CASSPPDRVQEQFF TGTGCCAGCAGCCCGCCGGACAGGGTACAAGAGCAGTTCTTC
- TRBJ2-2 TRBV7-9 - CASSRDFPGELFF TGTGCCAGCAGCCGCGATTTCCCCGGGGAGCTGTTTTTT
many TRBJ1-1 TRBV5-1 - CASSLESGNTEAFF TGCGCCAGCAGCTTGGAATCTGGGAACACTGAAGCTTTCTTT
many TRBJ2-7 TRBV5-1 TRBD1 CASRQGTGNSKQYF TGCGCCAGCAGACAGGGGACAGGGAATTCCAAGCAGTACTTC
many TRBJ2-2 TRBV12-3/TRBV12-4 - CASGGTGELFF TGTGCCAGCGGGGGCACCGGGGAGCTGTTTTTT
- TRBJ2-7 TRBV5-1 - CASRIEVTHEQYF TGCGCCAGCCGAATTGAGGTAACCCACGAGCAGTACTTC
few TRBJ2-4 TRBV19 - CASSTLDSDIQYF TGTGCCAGTAGTACCCTCGATTCGGACATTCAGTACTTC
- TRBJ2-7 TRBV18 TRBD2 CASSPEGLNPFYEQYF TGTGCCAGCTCACCGGAGGGACTAAATCCTTTCTACGAGCAGTACTTC
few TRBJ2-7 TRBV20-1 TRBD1 CSASPGTGPFEQYF TGCAGTGCTAGCCCCGGGACAGGTCCATTCGAGCAGTACTTC
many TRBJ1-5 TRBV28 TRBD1 CASSWEGQRNQPQHF TGTGCCAGCAGTTGGGAGGGACAGCGCAATCAGCCCCAGCATTTT
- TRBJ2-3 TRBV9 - CASSVSAEGTTDTQYF TGTGCCAGCAGCGTCTCAGCGGAGGGGACCACAGATACGCAGTATTTT
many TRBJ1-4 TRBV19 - CASSMYRLNEKLFF TGTGCCAGTAGTATGTACCGACTGAATGAAAAACTGTTTTTT
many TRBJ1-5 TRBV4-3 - CASSQDTLGGVSNQPQHF TGCGCCAGCAGCCAAGATACCCTCGGGGGAGTTAGCAATCAGCCCCAGCATTTT
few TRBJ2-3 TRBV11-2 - CASSLEARRGVRDTQYF TGTGCCAGCAGCTTAGAGGCCCGTAGAGGGGTGCGAGATACGCAGTATTTT
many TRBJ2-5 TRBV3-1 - CASSLRRAGKTQYF TGTGCCAGCAGCTTACGGAGGGCCGGGAAGACCCAGTACTTC
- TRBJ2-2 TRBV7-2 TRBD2 CASLPRTSGANTGELFF TGTGCCAGCCTCCCCAGGACTAGCGGGGCGAACACCGGGGAGCTGTTTTTT
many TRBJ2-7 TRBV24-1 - CATSDPHGANEQYF TGTGCCACCAGTGATCCGCATGGTGCCAACGAGCAGTACTTC
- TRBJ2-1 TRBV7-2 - CASSLVGLAKYNEQFF TGTGCCAGCAGCTTAGTGGGGCTAGCAAAATACAATGAGCAGTTCTTC
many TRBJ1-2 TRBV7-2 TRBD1 CASSSGQAPGYTF TGTGCCAGCAGCTCGGGACAGGCGCCCGGCTACACCTTC